The clone carrying this T cell receptor (beta chain) was observed a handful of times. The record originates from a study of cytomegalovirus exposure and HLA in healthy donors. J gave up 4 bases and V 5 bases, and 10 bases lay outside the gene matches. CDR1 and CDR2 (germline): KGHSH, LQKENI. The CDR3 has 16 amino acids. With 60 Vbeta and 13 Jbeta primers, the PCR was carried out. The data were produced by immunoSEQ multiplex PCR, yet TCRdb's version contains in-frame clones alone and is incomplete. This sample yields more than 95,000 clones, of which about 13% are seen a single time; roughly 15% belongs to the top ten.

This TCR derives from a man between 40 and 49 years old in good health and CMV-seropositive. The J gene is TRBJ2-1, the V gene TRBV18; 8 nucleotides match TRBD1. The sequenced sample consisted of PBMCs. CDR3 bases: TGTGCCAGCTCAGGTCGACAGGGGAAGCCGTACAATGAGCAGTTCTTC. Its translation: CASSGRQGKPYNEQFF.